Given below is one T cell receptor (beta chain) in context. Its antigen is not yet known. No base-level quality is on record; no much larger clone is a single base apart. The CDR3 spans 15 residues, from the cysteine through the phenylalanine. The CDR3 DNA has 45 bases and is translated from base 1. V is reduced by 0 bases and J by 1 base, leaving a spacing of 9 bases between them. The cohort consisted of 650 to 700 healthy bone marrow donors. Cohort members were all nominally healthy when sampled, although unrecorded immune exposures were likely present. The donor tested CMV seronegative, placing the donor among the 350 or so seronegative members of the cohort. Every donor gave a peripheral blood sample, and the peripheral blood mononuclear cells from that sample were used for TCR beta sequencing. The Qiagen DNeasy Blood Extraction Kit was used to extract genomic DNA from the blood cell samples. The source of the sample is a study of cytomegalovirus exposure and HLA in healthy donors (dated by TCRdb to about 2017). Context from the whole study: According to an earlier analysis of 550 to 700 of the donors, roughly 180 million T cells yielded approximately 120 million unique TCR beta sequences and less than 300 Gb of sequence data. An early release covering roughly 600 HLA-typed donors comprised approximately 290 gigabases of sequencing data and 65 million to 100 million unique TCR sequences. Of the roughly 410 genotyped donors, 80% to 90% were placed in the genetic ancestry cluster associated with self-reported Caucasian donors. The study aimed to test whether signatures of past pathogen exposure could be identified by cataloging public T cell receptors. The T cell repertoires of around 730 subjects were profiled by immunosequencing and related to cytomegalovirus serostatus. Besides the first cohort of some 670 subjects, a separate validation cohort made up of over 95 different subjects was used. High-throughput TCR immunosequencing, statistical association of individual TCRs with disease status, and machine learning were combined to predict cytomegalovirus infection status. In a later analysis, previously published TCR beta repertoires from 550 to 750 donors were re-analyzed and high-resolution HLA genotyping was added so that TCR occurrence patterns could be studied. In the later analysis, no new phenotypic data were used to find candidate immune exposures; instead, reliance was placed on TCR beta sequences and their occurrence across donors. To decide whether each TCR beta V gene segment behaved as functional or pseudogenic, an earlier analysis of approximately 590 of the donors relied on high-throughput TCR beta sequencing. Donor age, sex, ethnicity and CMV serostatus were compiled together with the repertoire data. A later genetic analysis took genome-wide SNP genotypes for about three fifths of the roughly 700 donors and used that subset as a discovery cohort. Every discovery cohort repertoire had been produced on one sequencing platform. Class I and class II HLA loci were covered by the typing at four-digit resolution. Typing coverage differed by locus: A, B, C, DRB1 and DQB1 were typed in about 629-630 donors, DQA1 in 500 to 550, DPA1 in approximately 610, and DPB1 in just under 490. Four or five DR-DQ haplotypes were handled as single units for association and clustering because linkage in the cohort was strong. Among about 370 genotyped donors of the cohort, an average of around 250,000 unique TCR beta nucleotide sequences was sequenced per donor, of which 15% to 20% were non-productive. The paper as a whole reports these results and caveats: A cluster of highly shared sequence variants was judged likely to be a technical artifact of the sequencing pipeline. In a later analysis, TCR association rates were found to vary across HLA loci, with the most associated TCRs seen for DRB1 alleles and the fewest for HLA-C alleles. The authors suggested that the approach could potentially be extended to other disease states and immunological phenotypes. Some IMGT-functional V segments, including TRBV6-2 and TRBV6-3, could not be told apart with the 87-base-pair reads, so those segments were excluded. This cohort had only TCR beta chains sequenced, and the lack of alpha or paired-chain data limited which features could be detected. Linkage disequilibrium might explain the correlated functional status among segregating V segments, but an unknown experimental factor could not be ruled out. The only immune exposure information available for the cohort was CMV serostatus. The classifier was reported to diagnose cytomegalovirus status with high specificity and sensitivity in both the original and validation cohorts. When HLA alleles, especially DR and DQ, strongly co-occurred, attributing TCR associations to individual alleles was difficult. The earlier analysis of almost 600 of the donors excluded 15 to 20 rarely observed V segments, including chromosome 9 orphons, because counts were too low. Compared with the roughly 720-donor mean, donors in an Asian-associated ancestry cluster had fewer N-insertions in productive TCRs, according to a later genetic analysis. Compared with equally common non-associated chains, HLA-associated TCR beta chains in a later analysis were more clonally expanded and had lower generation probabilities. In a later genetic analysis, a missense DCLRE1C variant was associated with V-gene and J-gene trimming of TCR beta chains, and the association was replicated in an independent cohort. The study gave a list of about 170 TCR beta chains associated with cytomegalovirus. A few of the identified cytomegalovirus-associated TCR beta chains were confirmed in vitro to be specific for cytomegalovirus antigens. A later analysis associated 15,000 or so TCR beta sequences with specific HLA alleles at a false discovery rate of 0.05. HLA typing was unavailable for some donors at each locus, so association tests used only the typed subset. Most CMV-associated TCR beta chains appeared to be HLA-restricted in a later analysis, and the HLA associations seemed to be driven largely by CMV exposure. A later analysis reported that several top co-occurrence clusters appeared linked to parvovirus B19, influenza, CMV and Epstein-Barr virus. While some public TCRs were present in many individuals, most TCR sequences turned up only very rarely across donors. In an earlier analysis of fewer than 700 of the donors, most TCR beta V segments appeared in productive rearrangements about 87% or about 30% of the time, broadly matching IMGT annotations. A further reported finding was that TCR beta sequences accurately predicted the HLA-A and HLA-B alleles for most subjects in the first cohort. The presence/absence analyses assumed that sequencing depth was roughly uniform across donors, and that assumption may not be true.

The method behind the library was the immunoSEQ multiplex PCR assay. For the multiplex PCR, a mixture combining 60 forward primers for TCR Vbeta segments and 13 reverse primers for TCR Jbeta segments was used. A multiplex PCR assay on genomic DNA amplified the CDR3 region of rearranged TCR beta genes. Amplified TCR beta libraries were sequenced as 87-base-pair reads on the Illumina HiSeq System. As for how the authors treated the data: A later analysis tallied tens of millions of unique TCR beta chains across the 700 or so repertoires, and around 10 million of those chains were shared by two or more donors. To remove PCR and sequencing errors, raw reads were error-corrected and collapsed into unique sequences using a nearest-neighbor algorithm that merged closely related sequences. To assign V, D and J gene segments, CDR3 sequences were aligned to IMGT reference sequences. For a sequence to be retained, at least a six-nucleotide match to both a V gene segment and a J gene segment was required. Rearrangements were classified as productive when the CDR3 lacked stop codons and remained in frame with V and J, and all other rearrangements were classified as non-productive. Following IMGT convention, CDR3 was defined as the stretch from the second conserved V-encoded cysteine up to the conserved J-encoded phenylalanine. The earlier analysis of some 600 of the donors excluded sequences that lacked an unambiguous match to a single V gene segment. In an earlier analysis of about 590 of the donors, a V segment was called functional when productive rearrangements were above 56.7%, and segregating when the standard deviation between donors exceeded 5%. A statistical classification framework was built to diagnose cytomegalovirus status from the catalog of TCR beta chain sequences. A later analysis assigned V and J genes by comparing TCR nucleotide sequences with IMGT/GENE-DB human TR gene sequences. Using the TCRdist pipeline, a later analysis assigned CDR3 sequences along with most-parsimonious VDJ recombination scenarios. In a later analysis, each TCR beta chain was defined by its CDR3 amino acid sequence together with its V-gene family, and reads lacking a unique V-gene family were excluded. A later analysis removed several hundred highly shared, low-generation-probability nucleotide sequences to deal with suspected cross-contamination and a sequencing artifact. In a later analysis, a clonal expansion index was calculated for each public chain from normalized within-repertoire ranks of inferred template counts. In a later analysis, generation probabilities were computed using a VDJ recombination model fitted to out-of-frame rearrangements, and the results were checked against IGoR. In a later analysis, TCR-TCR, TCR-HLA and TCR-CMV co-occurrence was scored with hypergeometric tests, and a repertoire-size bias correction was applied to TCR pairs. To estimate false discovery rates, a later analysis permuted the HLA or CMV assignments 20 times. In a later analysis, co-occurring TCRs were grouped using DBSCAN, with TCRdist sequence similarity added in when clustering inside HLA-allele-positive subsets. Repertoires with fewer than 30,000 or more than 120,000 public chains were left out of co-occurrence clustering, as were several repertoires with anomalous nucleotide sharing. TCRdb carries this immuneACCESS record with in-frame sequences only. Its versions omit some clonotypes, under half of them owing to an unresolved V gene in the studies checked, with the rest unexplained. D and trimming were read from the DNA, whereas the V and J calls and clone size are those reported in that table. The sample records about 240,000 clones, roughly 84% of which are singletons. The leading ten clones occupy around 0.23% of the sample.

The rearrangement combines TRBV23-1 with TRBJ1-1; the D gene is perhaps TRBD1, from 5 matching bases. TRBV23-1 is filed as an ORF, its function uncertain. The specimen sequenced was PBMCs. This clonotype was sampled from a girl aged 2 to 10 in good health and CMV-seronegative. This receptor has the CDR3 CASSQSGGANTEAFF. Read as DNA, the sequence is TGCGCCAGCAGTCAATCGGGAGGGGCGAACACTGAAGCTTTCTTT.